A single TCR beta chain is shown here with its context. The target antigen is unknown. Quantitative 5'-RACE with molecular barcodes generated TCR beta libraries. TCRdb independently ran MiXCR on the 5' RACE reads; one entry per CDR3 protein. The table shows hundreds of thousands of distinct CDR3 sequences, with about 13% occurring only once. V lost 2 bases and J lost 0, with 11 bases in between. Germline loops: CDR1 SEHNR, CDR2 FQNEAQ (reference sequence). The CDR3 runs 16 residues. The entry originates in a study of CD8 T cells in ankylosing spondylitis. Regarding the study as a whole: Clones linked to disease, bearing a CD8+ phenotype, were relatively rare in peripheral blood. In synovial fluid and blood from reactive arthritis, some motif variants were previously reported. It appeared that ankylosing spondylitis blood was characterized by a TCR beta motif of about 8 highly homologous variants.

V and J are TRBV7-9 and TRBJ2-1; D may be TRBD1 or TRBD2 (5 bases each). The sequenced material came from blood, either unsorted or a sorted T cell fraction (not recorded which). The sequence came from a male donor with ankylosing spondylitis. The CDR3 protein is CASSLRADNSYNEQFF. The DNA for the CDR3 is TGTGCCAGCAGCTTACGAGCGGACAACTCCTACAATGAGCAGTTCTTC.